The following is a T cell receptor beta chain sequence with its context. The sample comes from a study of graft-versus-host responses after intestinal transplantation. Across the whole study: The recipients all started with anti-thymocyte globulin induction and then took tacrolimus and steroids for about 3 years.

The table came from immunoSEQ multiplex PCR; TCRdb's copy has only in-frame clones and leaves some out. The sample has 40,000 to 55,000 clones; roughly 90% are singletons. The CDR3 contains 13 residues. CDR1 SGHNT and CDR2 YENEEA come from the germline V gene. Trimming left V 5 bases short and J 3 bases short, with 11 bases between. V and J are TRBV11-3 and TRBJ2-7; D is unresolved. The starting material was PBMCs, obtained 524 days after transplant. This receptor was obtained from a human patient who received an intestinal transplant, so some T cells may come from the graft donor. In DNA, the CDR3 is TGTGCCAGCAGCCTCCTCGACTGCTACGAGCAGTACTTC. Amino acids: CASSLLDCYEQYF. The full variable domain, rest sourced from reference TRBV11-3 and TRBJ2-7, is EAGVVQSPRYKIIEKKQPVAFWCNPISGHNTLYWYLQNLGQGPELLIRYENEEAVDDSQLPKDRFSAERLKGVDSTLKIQPAELGDSAVYLCASSLLDCYEQYFGPGTRLTVT.